The T cell receptor (beta chain) described here comes from a study of blood T cells in healthy people across ages. Study-wide findings and caveats: TCR beta diversity correlated strongly with naive T cell percentage.

CDR3 length: 15 amino acids. The ends lost 5 bases at V and 3 bases at J; junction bases unmatched: 7. There are a few counts of this clonotype. No antigen is known for it. The use of a sample-barcoded 5' primer and a J-beta primer mix characterized a second PCR of 7 to 11 cycles. A template-switch adaptor that had 12 random nucleotides put a tag on each cDNA molecule. TCRdb itself ran the 5' RACE reads through MiXCR, one entry per CDR3 protein. The table has under 2 million distinct CDR3 sequences, 30% to 35% seen once. Sequencing was carried out using blood. The TCR sequence derives from a woman in her twenties or thirties in good health. The J gene is TRBJ1-1, the V gene TRBV12-3 or TRBV12-4, with 9 bases aligning to TRBD1. The CDR3 region has the DNA TGTGCCAGCAGTCCAGGGACAGGGCTCTACACTGAAGCTTTCTTT. This translates into CASSPGTGLYTEAFF.